A single TCR beta chain is shown here with its context. This specimen belongs to a study of blood T cell repertoires in COVID-19. Per the germline V gene, CDR1 is SGHTA and CDR2 is FQGTGA. Trimming shortened V by 4 bases and J by 1 base, and 10 bases separated the two germline ends. The CDR3 is made up of 14 amino acids. The assay was immunoSEQ multiplex PCR, and TCRdb's table has in-frame clones only and misses some. Of about 140,000 clones listed, about 79% were seen once; the top ten hold 2.5% to 3%. Sequenced material: PBMCs or T cells enriched from blood (not recorded which). This TCR was sampled from a woman between 50 and 59 years old who had recovered from COVID-19. V and J are TRBV7-3 and TRBJ1-1, with a weak D call TRBD1 (5 bases). CDR3 DNA: TGTGCCAGCAGCTCGACGACAGCGAACACTGAAGCTTTCTTT. This sequence encodes CASSSTTANTEAFF.